The T cell receptor beta chain described here comes from a study of regulatory and conventional T cells in RAG deficiency. CDR3 length: 16 amino acids. Per germline, CDR1 SGDLS and CDR2 YYNGEE. V gave up 3 bases and J gave up 6 bases, with 22 bases separating them. Blood CD4+ CD25-low CD127-high conventional T cells supplied the genomic DNA template. Libraries were prepared by immunoSEQ multiplex PCR; TCRdb keeps only in-frame clonotypes and omits some of them. The sample yields roughly 30,000 clones, around 96% seen once. The same specimen was also included in a second study, on regulatory T cells. That source adds: The primer mix had 52 TRBV and 13 TRBJ primers.

The source of this sequence is a human donor in good health. The sample comprised CD25- CD4+ T cells sorted from blood. This chain connects TRBV9 to TRBJ2-7; D might be TRBD2 (6 bases). The CDR3, as DNA: TGTGCCAGCAGCGAGAAAGCCGGGACTCGGAGTGGCGAGCAGTACTTC. The encoded protein is CASSEKAGTRSGEQYF.